The clone carrying this TCR beta chain was counted at least ten times. The antigen remains unidentified. V was trimmed by 5 bases and J by 5 bases, leaving 12 bases between them. The CDR3 covers 13 residues. The germline V gene has CDR1 SGHVS and CDR2 FNYEAQ. The sample comes from a study of T cells after yellow fever vaccination. Study background: Preparation used SMART-Seq v4 Ultra Low Input for the low-cell-number fractions.

TCRdb fed the 5' RACE reads into MiXCR, producing one record per CDR3 protein. Among approximately 61,000 distinct CDR3 sequences listed, approximately 7% were seen once. Overall study findings and caveats: On re-exposure, the response was weaker but peaked faster, at day 5 versus 15. Detected again after the booster were most primary-vaccination clones, at nearly 97% CD4 and 88% CD8. Some clonotypes, a small share, were shared between CD4 and CD8 compartments.

Source: CD8+ T cells sorted from PBMCs, taken on the day of the first yellow fever vaccination. The clonotype was recovered from a man aged 18 to 30 who received the YFV17D yellow fever vaccine. This chain links TRBV7-6 with TRBJ1-2, with D possibly being TRBD1 (5 bases). The CDR3 here is CASSPGGTYGYTF. In nucleotides, the CDR3 is TGTGCCAGCAGCCCGGGGGGGACGTATGGCTACACCTTC. Combining the CDR3 with reference TRBV7-6 and TRBJ1-2 gives the whole variable domain GAGVSQSPRYKVTKRGQDVALRCDPISGHVSLYWYRQALGQGPEFLTYFNYEAQQDKSGLPNDRFSAERPEGSISTLTIQRTEQRDSAMYRCASSPGGTYGYTFGSGTRLTVV.